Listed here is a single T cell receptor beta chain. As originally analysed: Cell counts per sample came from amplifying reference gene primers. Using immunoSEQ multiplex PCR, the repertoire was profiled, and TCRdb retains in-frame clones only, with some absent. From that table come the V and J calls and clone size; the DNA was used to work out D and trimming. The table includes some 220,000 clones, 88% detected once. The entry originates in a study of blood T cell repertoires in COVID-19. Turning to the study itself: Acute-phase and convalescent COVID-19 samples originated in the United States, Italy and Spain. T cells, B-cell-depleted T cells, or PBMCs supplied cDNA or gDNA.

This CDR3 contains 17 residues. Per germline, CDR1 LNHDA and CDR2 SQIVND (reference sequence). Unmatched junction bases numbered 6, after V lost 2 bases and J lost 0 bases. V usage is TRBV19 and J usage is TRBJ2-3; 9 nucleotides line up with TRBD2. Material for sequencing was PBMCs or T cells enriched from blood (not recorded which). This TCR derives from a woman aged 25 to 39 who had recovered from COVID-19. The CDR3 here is CASSIRPGLASTDTQYF. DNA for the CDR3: TGTGCCAGTAGTATAAGACCGGGACTAGCTAGCACAGATACGCAGTATTTT.